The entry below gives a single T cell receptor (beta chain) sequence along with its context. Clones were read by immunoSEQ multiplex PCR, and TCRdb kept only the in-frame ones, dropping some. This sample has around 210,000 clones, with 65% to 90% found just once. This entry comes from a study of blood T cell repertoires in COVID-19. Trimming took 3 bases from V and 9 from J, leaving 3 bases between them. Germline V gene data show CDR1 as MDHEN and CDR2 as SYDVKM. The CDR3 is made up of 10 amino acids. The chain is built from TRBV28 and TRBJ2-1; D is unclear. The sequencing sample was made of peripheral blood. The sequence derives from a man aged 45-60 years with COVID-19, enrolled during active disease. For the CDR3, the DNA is TGTGCCAGCAGTTTCGGTGAGCAGTTCTTC. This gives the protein CASSFGEQFF.